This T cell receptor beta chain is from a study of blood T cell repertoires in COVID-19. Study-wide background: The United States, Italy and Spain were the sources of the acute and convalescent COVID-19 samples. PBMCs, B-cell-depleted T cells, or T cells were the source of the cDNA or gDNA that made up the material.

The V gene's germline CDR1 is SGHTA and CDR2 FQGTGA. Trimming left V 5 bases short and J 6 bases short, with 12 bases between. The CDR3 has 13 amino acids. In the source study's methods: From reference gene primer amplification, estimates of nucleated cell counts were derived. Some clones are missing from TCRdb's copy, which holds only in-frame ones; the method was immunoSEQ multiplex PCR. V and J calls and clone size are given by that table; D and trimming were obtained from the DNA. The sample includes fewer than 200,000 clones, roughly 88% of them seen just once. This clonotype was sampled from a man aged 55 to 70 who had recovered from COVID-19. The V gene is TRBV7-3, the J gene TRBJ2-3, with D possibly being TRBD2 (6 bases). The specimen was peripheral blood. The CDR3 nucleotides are TGTGCCAGCAGCAACAGGAGGGGCGATACGCAGTATTTT. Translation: CASSNRRGDTQYF.